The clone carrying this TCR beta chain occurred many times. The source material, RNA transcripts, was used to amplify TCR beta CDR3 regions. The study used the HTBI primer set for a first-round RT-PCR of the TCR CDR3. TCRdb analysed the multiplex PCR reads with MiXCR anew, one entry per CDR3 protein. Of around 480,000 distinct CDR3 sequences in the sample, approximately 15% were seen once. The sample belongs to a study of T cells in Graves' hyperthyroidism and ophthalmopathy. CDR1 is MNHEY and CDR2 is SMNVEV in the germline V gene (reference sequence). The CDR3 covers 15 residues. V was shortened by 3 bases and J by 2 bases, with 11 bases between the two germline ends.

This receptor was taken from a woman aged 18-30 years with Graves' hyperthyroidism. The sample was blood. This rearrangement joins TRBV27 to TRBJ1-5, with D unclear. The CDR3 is CASSFRGSGNQPQHF. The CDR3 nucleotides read TGTGCCAGCAGTTTCCGGGGATCCGGCAATCAGCCCCAGCATTTT.